One TCR beta chain is described in this entry. This receptor's antigen is unknown. Base quality data are lacking; no much larger clone is found one base away. The library was made by the immunoSEQ multiplex PCR assay. TCRdb holds this immuneACCESS table with in-frame rearrangements only. Some clones are missing; in checked studies, unresolved V genes explain under half, and the rest has no known cause. The sample profile shows over 100,000 clones; about 74% of them were found once. The top ten constitute 4% to 6% of the sample. Mismatch repair deficiency in every enrolled patient was established by polymerase chain reaction or immunohistochemistry. A few patients who responded to pembrolizumab therapy underwent TCR sequencing. Pembrolizumab PD-1 blockade was prospectively tested in advanced mismatch repair-deficient cancers, regardless of tissue of origin, in the phase II trial. Peripheral blood T cell samples were gathered serially, both before PD-1 blockade started and at multiple time points afterward. Blood sampling times were reported as weeks after the first pembrolizumab dose.

This record comes from a study of PD-1 blockade in mismatch repair-deficient tumors (dated by TCRdb to about 2017). With regard to the full study: Between September 2013 and late 2016, the trial enrolled roughly 86 consecutive patients with roughly twelve types of mismatch repair-deficient cancer, all of whom had received prior treatment and were progressing. Tumor-associated T cell clones in the peripheral blood of patients responding to PD-1 blockade were tracked using deep sequencing of TCR CDR3 regions. Paper-wide results and their limitations: Tumor-resident clones, often undetectable in blood before treatment, expanded rapidly after pembrolizumab and then contracted, generally before radiologic responses.

Clipping removes 2 bases from V and 2 bases from J, with 5 as the unmatched junction base count. The CDR3 sequence holds 15 residues, the cysteine and phenylalanine included. The DNA shown is the 45-base CDR3, in frame from base 1. The germline V gene supplies CDR1 MDHEN and CDR2 SYDVKM. This clonotype was obtained from an adult with mismatch repair-deficient cancer. The chain joins TRBV28 to TRBJ2-7, with 8 junctional bases fitting TRBD1. The sample here was peripheral blood, taken more than 58 weeks after starting pembrolizumab. The CDR3 region has the sequence CASSLGTGYPYEQYF. Here is the DNA: TGTGCCAGCAGTTTAGGGACAGGATACCCCTACGAGCAGTACTTC.